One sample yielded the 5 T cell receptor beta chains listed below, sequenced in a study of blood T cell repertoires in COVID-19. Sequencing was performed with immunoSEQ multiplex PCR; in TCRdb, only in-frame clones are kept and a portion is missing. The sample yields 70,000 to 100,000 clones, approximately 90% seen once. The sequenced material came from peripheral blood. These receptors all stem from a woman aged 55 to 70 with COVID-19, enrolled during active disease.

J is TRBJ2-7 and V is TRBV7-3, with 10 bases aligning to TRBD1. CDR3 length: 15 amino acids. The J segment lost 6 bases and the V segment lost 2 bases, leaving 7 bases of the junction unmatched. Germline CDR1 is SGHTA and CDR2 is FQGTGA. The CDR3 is CASSLDGTGATEQYF. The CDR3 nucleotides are TGTGCCAGCAGCTTAGATGGGACAGGGGCAACCGAGCAGTACTTC.

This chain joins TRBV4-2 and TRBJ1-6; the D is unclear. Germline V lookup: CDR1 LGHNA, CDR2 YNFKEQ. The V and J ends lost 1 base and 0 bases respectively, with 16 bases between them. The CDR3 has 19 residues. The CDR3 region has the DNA TGTGCCAGCAGCCAAGGAAGGTTCCCTCCTAGCTCCTATAATTCACCCCTCCACTTT. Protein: CASSQGRFPPSSYNSPLHF.

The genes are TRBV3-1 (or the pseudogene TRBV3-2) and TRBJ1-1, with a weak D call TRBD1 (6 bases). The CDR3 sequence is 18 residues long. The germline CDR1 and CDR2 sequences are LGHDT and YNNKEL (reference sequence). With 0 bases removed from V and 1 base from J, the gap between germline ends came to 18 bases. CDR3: CASSQEIAFPRGNTEAFF. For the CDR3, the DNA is TGTGCCAGCAGCCAAGAAATAGCTTTCCCCAGGGGGAACACTGAAGCTTTCTTT.

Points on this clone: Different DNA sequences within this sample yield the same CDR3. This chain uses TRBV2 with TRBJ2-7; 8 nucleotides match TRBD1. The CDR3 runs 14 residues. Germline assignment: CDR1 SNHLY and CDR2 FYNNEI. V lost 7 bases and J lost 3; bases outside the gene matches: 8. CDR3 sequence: CASTGQGSVYEQYF. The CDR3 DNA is TGTGCCAGCACCGGACAGGGAAGTGTCTACGAGCAGTACTTC.

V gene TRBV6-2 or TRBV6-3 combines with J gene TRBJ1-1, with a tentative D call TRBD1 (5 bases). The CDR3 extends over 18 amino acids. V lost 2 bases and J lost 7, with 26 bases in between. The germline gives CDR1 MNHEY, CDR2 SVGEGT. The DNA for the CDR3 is TGTGCCAGCAGTTACCCCCTCGCGACAGCCTCACCGGGCCGTGAAGCTTTCTTT. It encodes CASSYPLATASPGREAFF.